Listed below are T cell receptor beta chains from one sample, sequenced in a study of blood T cell repertoires in COVID-19. Using immunoSEQ multiplex PCR, the repertoire was profiled, and TCRdb retains in-frame clones only, with some absent. The sample has thousands of clones, 86% seen once. Sequencing was performed on peripheral blood. The receptor set was obtained from a woman aged 55-70 years with active COVID-19. Both conserved end residues are part of each CDR3. The D gene is left open where the match is weak. Expanded clones get a size class; other rows say once, few or many, or leave the size out.

j_call: TRBJ2-1; v_call: TRBV7-9; d_call: TRBD2; clone_size: .; cdr3_aa: CASSLESGGAYEQFF; cdr3_nt: TGTGCCAGCAGCTTAGAGAGCGGGGGGGCCTATGAGCAGTTCTTC
j_call: TRBJ2-5; v_call: TRBV2; d_call: TRBD1; clone_size: .; cdr3_aa: CAVGTVQETQYF; cdr3_nt: TGTGCCGTCGGGACAGTCCAAGAGACCCAGTACTTC
j_call: TRBJ1-5; v_call: TRBV3-1/TRBV3-2; d_call: TRBD1; clone_size: .; cdr3_aa: CASSRTGQQPQHF; cdr3_nt: TGTGCCAGCAGCAGGACAGGGCAACAGCCCCAGCATTTT
j_call: TRBJ2-5; v_call: TRBV15; d_call: TRBD1; clone_size: .; cdr3_aa: CATSRGGTGGRRETQYF; cdr3_nt: TGTGCCACCAGCCGCGGTGGGACAGGGGGCCGGCGGGAGACCCAGTACTTC
j_call: TRBJ2-1; v_call: TRBV25-1; d_call: .; clone_size: .; cdr3_aa: CASRRGGNNEQFF; cdr3_nt: TGTGCCAGCAGGCGGGGCGGAAACAATGAGCAGTTCTTC
j_call: TRBJ2-5; v_call: TRBV2; d_call: TRBD1; clone_size: .; cdr3_aa: CASMGRGQETQYF; cdr3_nt: TGTGCCAGCATGGGCAGGGGGCAGGAGACCCAGTACTTC
j_call: TRBJ2-7; v_call: TRBV28; d_call: TRBD1; clone_size: .; cdr3_aa: CASSSTGYEQYF; cdr3_nt: TGTGCCAGCAGTTCGACAGGGTACGAGCAGTACTTC
j_call: TRBJ1-5; v_call: TRBV4-1; d_call: .; clone_size: .; cdr3_aa: CASSQPDEGYNQPQHF; cdr3_nt: TGCGCCAGCAGCCAACCCGACGAGGGCTACAATCAGCCCCAGCATTTT
j_call: TRBJ2-3; v_call: TRBV20-1; d_call: TRBD2; clone_size: few; cdr3_aa: CSASAASGGGDTQYF; cdr3_nt: TGCAGTGCTAGTGCGGCCAGCGGGGGTGGTGATACGCAGTATTTT
j_call: TRBJ1-2; v_call: TRBV29-1; d_call: TRBD1; clone_size: once; cdr3_aa: CSVEDMGDRVNGYTF; cdr3_nt: TGCAGCGTTGAAGACATGGGGGACAGGGTGAACGGCTACACCTTC
j_call: TRBJ2-5; v_call: TRBV28; d_call: .; clone_size: .; cdr3_aa: CASSLQGAHVTQYF; cdr3_nt: TGTGCCAGCAGTTTACAGGGCGCGCATGTGACCCAGTACTTC
j_call: TRBJ1-6; v_call: TRBV5-1; d_call: .; clone_size: .; cdr3_aa: CASSSSETWYNSPLHF; cdr3_nt: TGCGCCAGCAGTTCGTCCGAGACATGGTATAATTCACCCCTCCACTTT
j_call: TRBJ1-2; v_call: TRBV4-2; d_call: .; clone_size: .; cdr3_aa: CASSQLARGYTF; cdr3_nt: TGTGCCAGCAGCCAACTCGCCAGGGGCTACACCTTC
j_call: TRBJ2-5; v_call: TRBV5-6; d_call: TRBD1; clone_size: .; cdr3_aa: CASSLGQGQQETQYF; cdr3_nt: TGTGCCAGCAGCTTAGGACAGGGCCAACAAGAGACCCAGTACTTC
j_call: TRBJ2-5; v_call: TRBV5-1; d_call: TRBD1; clone_size: once; cdr3_aa: CASSRTGNEETQYF; cdr3_nt: TGCGCCAGCAGCCGGACAGGTAACGAAGAGACCCAGTACTTC
j_call: TRBJ2-3; v_call: TRBV6-2/TRBV6-3; d_call: .; clone_size: .; cdr3_aa: CASSPRDFLLVTDTQYF; cdr3_nt: TGTGCCAGCAGCCCCCGGGACTTTCTCTTGGTCACAGATACGCAGTATTTT
j_call: TRBJ1-5; v_call: TRBV5-1; d_call: .; clone_size: .; cdr3_aa: CASSAGDWGAQPQHF; cdr3_nt: TGCGCCAGCAGCGCTGGTGACTGGGGCGCTCAGCCCCAGCATTTT
j_call: TRBJ2-1; v_call: TRBV7-2; d_call: .; clone_size: few; cdr3_aa: CASSLAGRDEQFF; cdr3_nt: TGTGCCAGCAGCTTGGCTGGGCGGGATGAGCAGTTCTTC
j_call: TRBJ1-3; v_call: TRBV5-8; d_call: TRBD1; clone_size: .; cdr3_aa: CASSLFPGQGSTIYF; cdr3_nt: TGTGCCAGCAGCTTATTCCCGGGACAGGGATCCACCATATATTTT
j_call: TRBJ2-5; v_call: TRBV4-1; d_call: TRBD1; clone_size: .; cdr3_aa: CASSPDRGYQETQYF; cdr3_nt: TGCGCCAGCAGCCCGGACAGGGGCTACCAAGAGACCCAGTACTTC
j_call: TRBJ2-1; v_call: TRBV6-2/TRBV6-3; d_call: .; clone_size: .; cdr3_aa: CASSPPPGAGRDEQFF; cdr3_nt: TGTGCCAGCAGTCCCCCGCCCGGGGCCGGGAGAGATGAGCAGTTCTTC
j_call: TRBJ1-5; v_call: TRBV6-5; d_call: .; clone_size: once; cdr3_aa: CASSYSGNRGSQPQHF; cdr3_nt: TGTGCCAGCAGTTACTCGGGGAACAGAGGGAGTCAGCCCCAGCATTTT